The rows below give T cell receptor beta chains drawn from one sample of a study of T cells after yellow fever vaccination. MiXCR was run by TCRdb on the 5' RACE reads, yielding one entry per CDR3 protein. The data show some 110,000 distinct CDR3 sequences, approximately 8.4% seen once. This sample comprised CD8+ T cells sorted from PBMCs, obtained 45 days after the yellow fever booster vaccination. These TCRs come from a man aged 30-40 years who received the YFV17D yellow fever vaccine. Each CDR3 is given with its conserved first and last residue. The D gene is left open where the match is weak. The size of a clone is reported for some rows only, either as once, few or many, or as a class for expanded clones.

d_gene	abundance	v_gene	j_gene	CDR3nt	CDR3aa
.	few	TRBV12-3/TRBV12-4	TRBJ2-1	TGTGCCAGCAGCCCAAGGGCGTATGAGCAGTTCTTC	CASSPRAYEQFF
TRBD1	many	TRBV24-1	TRBJ2-1	TGTGCCACCAGTGCAACCGGGACAGGGGGCGCCTACAATGAGCAGTTCTTC	CATSATGTGGAYNEQFF
.	few	TRBV20-1	TRBJ2-2	TGCAGTGCCCCGACGATGGGGGAGCTGTTTTTT	CSAPTMGELFF
.	many	TRBV7-6	TRBJ2-1	TGTGCCAGCAGCTTACCGGGATCCTACAATGAGCAGTTCTTC	CASSLPGSYNEQFF
TRBD2	many	TRBV20-1	TRBJ2-7	TGCAGTGCTAGAGATCAGGGACTAGGGACTCTCGAGCAGTACTTC	CSARDQGLGTLEQYF
TRBD1	few	TRBV12-3/TRBV12-4	TRBJ2-5	TGTGCCAGCAGTCCTCACCGGGACAGCCAAGAGACCCAGTACTTC	CASSPHRDSQETQYF
.	.	TRBV24-1	TRBJ2-3	TGTGCCACCAGTGCAGTCGTCCACGGGCGTCGAACGGGGGATACGCAGTATTTT	CATSAVVHGRRTGDTQYF
.	many	TRBV5-1	TRBJ1-2	TGCGCCAGCAGTCCGGACGCAGGGCCGGGTAACTATGGCTACACCTTC	CASSPDAGPGNYGYTF
.	.	TRBV9	TRBJ2-1	TGTGCCAGCAGCGTAGAGGGGCAGCCCTACAATGAGCAGTTCTTC	CASSVEGQPYNEQFF
.	.	TRBV28	TRBJ2-1	TGTGCCAGCAGAAGAGGGCCTGAGCAGTTCTTC	CASRRGPEQFF
.	many	TRBV27	TRBJ2-5	TGTGCCAGCAGTTTATCAAGTGACGCCCAGCTCCAAGAGACCCAGTACTTC	CASSLSSDAQLQETQYF
.	few	TRBV3-1	TRBJ2-2	TGTGCCAGCAGGGTATTCGGTCCTCCCGGCGGGGAGCTGTTTTTT	CASRVFGPPGGELFF
.	.	TRBV28	TRBJ2-7	TGTGCCAGCAGTATAGGGGTCTACGAGCAGTACTTC	CASSIGVYEQYF
.	many	TRBV9	TRBJ2-1	TGTGCCAGCAGCGTAGGGGACTCAAACAATGAGCAGTTCTTC	CASSVGDSNNEQFF
.	many	TRBV6-2/TRBV6-3	TRBJ2-5	TGTGCCAGCAGTTACTTCGGGTGGCAAGAGACCCAGTACTTC	CASSYFGWQETQYF
TRBD2	.	TRBV3-1	TRBJ2-2	TGTGCCAGCAGCCCCACGATAGCGGGAGTCACCGGGGAGCTGTTTTTT	CASSPTIAGVTGELFF
.	many	TRBV27	TRBJ2-7	TGTGCCAGCAGTTTCCTACCCCTCAACGAGCAGTACTTC	CASSFLPLNEQYF
TRBD2	.	TRBV7-3	TRBJ2-3	TGTGCCAGCAGCCTCCTAGCGGAGGGCACAGATACGCAGTATTTT	CASSLLAEGTDTQYF
TRBD2	many	TRBV27	TRBJ2-7	TGTGCCAGCAGTACTATGGTGGGGACTAGGCGCGAGCAGTACTTC	CASSTMVGTRREQYF
.	many	TRBV7-9	TRBJ1-2	TGTGCCAGCAGCCCGGGACCACGATATGGCTACACCTTC	CASSPGPRYGYTF
.	many	TRBV20-1	TRBJ2-5	TGCAGTGCTGAAGGGGCGGAGGAGACCCAGTACTTC	CSAEGAEETQYF
.	many	TRBV25-1	TRBJ1-1	TGTGCCAGCAGTGAAACCCCGACGGGGAACACTGAAGCTTTCTTT	CASSETPTGNTEAFF
.	many	TRBV11-2	TRBJ2-4	TGTGCCAGCAGCTCTCGCCGGGAGACCAAAAACATTCAGTACTTC	CASSSRRETKNIQYF
.	.	TRBV7-6	TRBJ2-5	TGTGCCAGCAGCTCGTGGCGAGAGACCCAGTACTTC	CASSSWRETQYF
.	.	TRBV5-6	TRBJ2-3	TGTGCCAGCAGCCCAGGATCTTTCACGGATACGCAGTATTTT	CASSPGSFTDTQYF
.	many	TRBV18	TRBJ1-1	TGTGCCAGCTCACCCGAGGGCTGGGAAGACACTGAAGCTTTCTTT	CASSPEGWEDTEAFF
TRBD1	.	TRBV7-2	TRBJ2-3	TGTGCCAGCAGCTTAGTAGGGACAGGGGGGCGCACAGATACGCAGTATTTT	CASSLVGTGGRTDTQYF
.	many	TRBV5-1	TRBJ2-4	TGCGCCAGCAGCTTCGGCCCCCGGGACAAAAACATTCAGTACTTC	CASSFGPRDKNIQYF
.	.	TRBV19	TRBJ2-3	TGTGCCAGTAGGAGGAATACGGCGGATACGCAGTATTTT	CASRRNTADTQYF
.	many	TRBV7-9	TRBJ2-2	TGTGCCAGCAGACAGGGACAAGGATTAATCTCCGGGGAGCTGTTTTTT	CASRQGQGLISGELFF
.	many	TRBV11-1	TRBJ2-5	TGTGCCAGCAGCGTCGCGGAGGGGGCAAAATTCTACCAAGAGACCCAGTACTTC	CASSVAEGAKFYQETQYF
TRBD2	.	TRBV29-1	TRBJ2-7	TGCAGCGTTGAAGGGACTAGCGGGAGTAGCTCCTACGAGCAGTACTTC	CSVEGTSGSSSYEQYF
TRBD2	few	TRBV7-6	TRBJ2-7	TGTGCCAGCAGCCTTGGGACTAGCGGAAACTACGAGCAGTACTTC	CASSLGTSGNYEQYF
TRBD1	many	TRBV27	TRBJ1-1	TGTGCCAGCAGTAAAGGGACAGGGGCTTTCTTT	CASSKGTGAFF
.	many	TRBV12-3/TRBV12-4	TRBJ2-3	TGTGCCAGCAGTCCCCTTGACGGGAGCGAGGTAGATACGCAGTATTTT	CASSPLDGSEVDTQYF
TRBD2	many	TRBV20-1	TRBJ2-1	TGCAGTGCTAGCCTCCGACCCGGGACTAGTTGGTTCAATGAGCAGTTCTTC	CSASLRPGTSWFNEQFF
TRBD2	many	TRBV11-3	TRBJ2-1	TGTGCCAGCCAGGCGGGAGGGACCCCCTACAATGAGCAGTTCTTC	CASQAGGTPYNEQFF
.	few	TRBV7-8	TRBJ2-1	TGTGCCAGCAGCTTACAATTTGAGCAGTTCTTC	CASSLQFEQFF
.	many	TRBV9	TRBJ2-3	TGTGCCAGCAGCGCAGGCTACGCGGATACGCAGTATTTT	CASSAGYADTQYF
.	many	TRBV28	TRBJ2-7	TGTGCCAGCAGTTTATTTGCAGGGAGCTCCTACGAGCAGTACTTC	CASSLFAGSSYEQYF
.	few	TRBV11-3	TRBJ2-2	TGTGCCAGCAGCTATAGACAGAACACCGGGGAGCTGTTTTTT	CASSYRQNTGELFF
TRBD1	many	TRBV5-1	TRBJ2-6	TGCGCCAGCAGCTTGGAGGGACAGGGGTCTGGGGCCAACGTCCTGACTTTC	CASSLEGQGSGANVLTF
.	many	TRBV28	TRBJ2-1	TGTGCCAGCAGTTTTGGCGGGGCTAATGAGCAGTTCTTC	CASSFGGANEQFF
.	few	TRBV20-1	TRBJ1-5	TGCAGTGCTAGTAGGAGGGAGTATGACAATCAGCCCCAGCATTTT	CSASRREYDNQPQHF
TRBD1	few	TRBV7-9	TRBJ1-2	TGTGCCAGCAGCAAGGACAGGGCCCTAGGCGGCTACACCTTC	CASSKDRALGGYTF
.	many	TRBV6-5	TRBJ2-1	TGTGCCAGCAGTTATGGCGGAGACAATGAGCAGTTCTTC	CASSYGGDNEQFF
TRBD2	.	TRBV20-1	TRBJ2-7	TGCAGTGCCCCTCTAGCGGGAGGCTACGAGCAGTACTTC	CSAPLAGGYEQYF
.	many	TRBV27	TRBJ2-3	TGTGCCAGCAGTTTACAGGGAGGCCCAGATACGCAGTATTTT	CASSLQGGPDTQYF
TRBD1	few	TRBV5-1	TRBJ2-1	TGCGCCAGCAGCTCGGACAGGGGGGGGAATGAGCAGTTCTTC	CASSSDRGGNEQFF
.	many	TRBV27	TRBJ2-1	TGTGCCAGCAGTTTTCCAAGCCGTGAGCAGTTCTTC	CASSFPSREQFF
TRBD2	.	TRBV7-9	TRBJ2-1	TGTGCCAGCAGCTTCCCGGCGGGAGTCGGTGAGCAGTTCTTC	CASSFPAGVGEQFF
.	many	TRBV9	TRBJ2-3	TGTGCCAGCAGCCTGCACTTAGGGGCAGATACGCAGTATTTT	CASSLHLGADTQYF
TRBD2	.	TRBV2	TRBJ2-1	TGTACCTTCAGTTTTATAGCGGGAGCGTTTACCTACAATGAGCAGTTCTTC	CTFSFIAGAFTYNEQFF
.	few	TRBV5-1	TRBJ2-2	TGCGCCAGCAGCTTGACCCCAGGAGGGGGGGCGAACACCGGGGAGCTGTTTTTT	CASSLTPGGGANTGELFF